This T cell receptor (beta chain) was recovered during a study of T cells in Graves' hyperthyroidism and ophthalmopathy (dated by TCRdb to about 2019). Study-wide context: A discovery cohort of around 98 patients, about 40 with Graves' ophthalmopathy and 57 with stable Graves' hyperthyroidism, was used to find distinguishing TCR V-J signatures. Once sampling was done, hyperthyroidism patients were given methimazole at a starting dose of 30 mg daily, whereas ophthalmopathy patients were given high-dose intravenous methylprednisolone. In addition, the study compared T-cell repertoires in thyroid tissue and in blood from roughly 6 Graves' hyperthyroidism patients. Whether ophthalmopathy could be predicted prospectively was tested in an independent validation cohort made up of 18 to 20 hyperthyroidism patients plus 17 patients who later progressed to ophthalmopathy. TCR Vbeta CDR3 sequencing of 120 to 150 peripheral blood samples (around 45 ophthalmopathy, 75 hyperthyroidism and around 17 progressor patients) is reported in the paper. The 85 to 100 discovery patients were randomly split 7:3 into training and test sets.

This clonotype was picked up many times. This clone's antigen is unknown. The record has no base qualities; no much larger clone is one base away. Graves' hyperthyroidism was defined as stable when no progression to ophthalmopathy occurred over 18 months of follow-up. Hyperthyroidism patients were aged 18 to 65 years and newly diagnosed, with disease duration of less than 2 months. Any patient with an uncontrolled infection, another autoimmune disease, pregnancy or lactation was excluded. Clinical symptoms, serum thyroxine and TRAb, thyroid ultrasound, and orbital computed tomography formed the basis for the diagnoses. Total RNA was extracted using Trizol reagent, and RNA quality was assessed on an Agilent 2100 Bioanalyzer. Amplification of TCR beta CDR3 regions was carried out from RNA transcripts. The first round of RT-PCR for the TCR CDR3 was performed with the HTBI primer set and the Qiagen OneStep RT-PCR kit. The libraries were constructed in a second round of multiplex PCR and then size-selected and purified. The libraries were sequenced on an Illumina HiSeq2000 using paired-end 100 bp reads. Regarding the original processing steps: SOAPnuke was used to process the raw data, removing reads that contained adapters or uncalled bases, had a mean Phred below 15, or lacked an exact match to the constant primer or identifier. COPE v1.2.5 was used to merge the high-quality paired reads, and each unique nucleotide sequence was defined as a clonotype. MiTCR v1.1 was used to align clonotypes to the IMGT TRBV, TRBD and TRBJ reference segments. The analysis included only V-J combinations with a frequency above 0.0001, which together covered around 99% of the repertoires. The TCS score was defined as F50 (clonal expansion) divided by E x V (chaos), with BLOSUM62-based TCRdist calculated between CDR3 peptides within each V-J. Welch's t-statistics and random forest reduced 500 to 650 V-J features to roughly 13, which were used in a naive Bayes classifier (R e1071). The Morisita-Horn index was used to measure how similar the thyroid and blood repertoires were. TCRdb reran the public reads through fastp at Q25 and MiXCR, keeping productive beta chains. Each entry is one CDR3 protein sequence, shown with its most common DNA and genes. V and J calls and clone size were set by TCRdb, not the authors. The sample includes 500,000 to 750,000 distinct CDR3 sequences, with under 60% observed a single time. About 7.8% of the sample lies in the top ten.

Overall study outcomes, separate from this receptor: During validation, the model predicted progression to ophthalmopathy a median of roughly six months ahead of onset, with 70.59% sensitivity and 72% to 85% specificity. Blood samples also contained most of the expanded thyroid clonotypes (frequency above 0.001), which suggests that blood repertoires may reflect thyroid immune responses. Sample size was not statistically predetermined, and blinding of investigators to group allocation was not performed. A model built on a 13 V-J signature distinguished ophthalmopathy from stable hyperthyroidism, reaching 87.88% sensitivity and under 84% specificity in cross-validation and 80%/75% in testing.

Specimen: peripheral blood or thyroid tissue (not recorded which). The sequence was obtained from a woman aged 18-35 years with Graves' hyperthyroidism.

Here is the DNA: TGTGCCACCAGTGAATTCGCAGATACGCAGTATTTT. Translated, this is CATSEFADTQYF. The sequence links TRBV24-1 to TRBJ2-3; there is no confident call for the D gene. The CDR3 runs 12 amino acids, cysteine and phenylalanine included. Kept here is only the CDR3 DNA, which spans 36 bases and is read in frame from base 1. CDR1 is given as KGHDR and CDR2 as SFDVKD, both from the germline V gene. V is shortened by 4 bases, J by 4 bases, and the region joining them spans 5 bases.